This T cell receptor beta chain is from a study of blood T cell repertoires in COVID-19. Produced via immunoSEQ multiplex PCR; TCRdb's table is partial and in-frame only. In the table there are approximately 94,000 clones, approximately 93% of which are singletons. The V gene's germline CDR1 is SGHVT and CDR2 SQSDAQ. The CDR3 runs to 19 residues. V lost 9 bases, J lost 1 base, and 14 bases stayed unmatched. The material sequenced was peripheral blood. This TCR came from a man in his fifties with active COVID-19. V is TRBV7-4 and J is TRBJ2-1; 14 bases match TRBD2. This chain's CDR3 is CARFQIGTSGRRSYNEQFF. CDR3 sequence (DNA): TGTGCCAGGTTCCAGATCGGGACTAGCGGGAGAAGGTCCTACAATGAGCAGTTCTTC. The variable domain in full, with the rest retrieved from reference TRBV7-4 and TRBJ2-1, is GAGVSQSPRYKVAKRGRDVALRCDSISGHVTLYWYRQTLGQGSEVLTYSQSDAQRDKSGRPSGRFSAERPERSVSTLKIQRTEQGDSAVYLCARFQIGTSGRRSYNEQFFGPGTRLTVL.